These T cell receptor beta chains were read from a single sample in a study of OX40 agonist ivuxolimab in advanced cancers. TCRdb's copy holds only in-frame clones and misses some; the assay was immunoSEQ multiplex PCR. Of tens of thousands of clones in the sample, about 90% were seen once. Sequenced here: CD4+ or CD8+ T cells sorted from blood, sampled in a trial of the OX40 agonist ivuxolimab. The receptors were sampled from an adult with an advanced solid tumor such as melanoma, head and neck, liver or kidney cancer. Both conserved end residues are trimmed from each CDR3. Each record gives: V gene, J gene, CDR3 protein.

v_gene: TRBV2
j_gene: TRBJ1-2
CDR3aa: ASIPLAEENYGYT

v_gene: TRBV28
j_gene: TRBJ1-1
CDR3aa: ASGETRPEAF

v_gene: TRBV9
j_gene: TRBJ1-2
CDR3aa: ASSDSGSWGYT

v_gene: TRBV18
j_gene: TRBJ2-3
CDR3aa: ASSTGVWGTDTQY

v_gene: TRBV5-1
j_gene: TRBJ2-5
CDR3aa: ASSLGRGQVVETQY

v_gene: TRBV5-6
j_gene: TRBJ2-7
CDR3aa: ASSFGATSSYEQY

v_gene: TRBV5-6
j_gene: TRBJ1-2
CDR3aa: ASSPGQGDGYT

v_gene: TRBV19
j_gene: TRBJ2-7
CDR3aa: ASSIPGRPPYEQY

v_gene: TRBV10-1
j_gene: TRBJ2-1
CDR3aa: ASSKTVSSYNEQF

v_gene: TRBV12-1
j_gene: TRBJ1-1
CDR3aa: ASSSTSSWTGSVEAF

v_gene: TRBV4-1
j_gene: TRBJ1-2
CDR3aa: ASSPQQGAGYGYT

v_gene: TRBV7-2
j_gene: TRBJ2-7
CDR3aa: ASSWSITGPYEQY

v_gene: TRBV6-4
j_gene: TRBJ1-1
CDR3aa: ASSERQGAVFSKTEAF

v_gene: TRBV19
j_gene: TRBJ2-3
CDR3aa: ASRDGQGSTDTQY

v_gene: TRBV19
j_gene: TRBJ2-5
CDR3aa: ASSISGTGKETQY

v_gene: TRBV5-1
j_gene: TRBJ1-1
CDR3aa: ASSHGTVNTEAF

v_gene: TRBV5-4
j_gene: TRBJ1-2
CDR3aa: ASSSLVGQGYGYT

v_gene: TRBV30
j_gene: TRBJ2-7
CDR3aa: AWSKGTGYYEQY

v_gene: TRBV4-2
j_gene: TRBJ2-7
CDR3aa: ASSQGEGSSYEQY

v_gene: TRBV28
j_gene: TRBJ2-1
CDR3aa: ASSETLSSYNEQF

v_gene: TRBV2
j_gene: TRBJ2-1
CDR3aa: ASNPRTSGNNEQF

v_gene: TRBV7-3
j_gene: TRBJ2-1
CDR3aa: ASSVNPGLGGVNEQF

v_gene: TRBV5-4
j_gene: TRBJ2-3
CDR3aa: ASSILAGGSADTQY

v_gene: TRBV6-5
j_gene: TRBJ2-5
CDR3aa: ASSYSRVVETQY

v_gene: TRBV11-2
j_gene: TRBJ2-7
CDR3aa: ASSLGADSYYEQY

v_gene: TRBV10-3
j_gene: TRBJ2-7
CDR3aa: AISGTSDEQY

v_gene: TRBV29-1
j_gene: TRBJ1-1
CDR3aa: SVERQPNTEAF

v_gene: TRBV7-8
j_gene: TRBJ1-4
CDR3aa: ASSLRTGVVRLGEKLF

v_gene: TRBV6-1
j_gene: TRBJ1-4
CDR3aa: ASRGRLNEKLF

v_gene: TRBV7-9
j_gene: TRBJ1-2
CDR3aa: ASSQPNGSNYGYT

v_gene: TRBV6-1
j_gene: TRBJ1-3
CDR3aa: ASSALTSQGARNTIY

v_gene: TRBV5-8
j_gene: TRBJ1-1
CDR3aa: ASSPGLWGNTEAF

v_gene: TRBV9
j_gene: TRBJ2-1
CDR3aa: ASSVEALAGWQQF

v_gene: TRBV6-5
j_gene: TRBJ1-1
CDR3aa: ASSSEVGKPF

v_gene: TRBV5-5
j_gene: TRBJ1-3
CDR3aa: ASSLGQGLTSSGNTIY

v_gene: TRBV6-6
j_gene: TRBJ1-3
CDR3aa: ASTRYPDSVL